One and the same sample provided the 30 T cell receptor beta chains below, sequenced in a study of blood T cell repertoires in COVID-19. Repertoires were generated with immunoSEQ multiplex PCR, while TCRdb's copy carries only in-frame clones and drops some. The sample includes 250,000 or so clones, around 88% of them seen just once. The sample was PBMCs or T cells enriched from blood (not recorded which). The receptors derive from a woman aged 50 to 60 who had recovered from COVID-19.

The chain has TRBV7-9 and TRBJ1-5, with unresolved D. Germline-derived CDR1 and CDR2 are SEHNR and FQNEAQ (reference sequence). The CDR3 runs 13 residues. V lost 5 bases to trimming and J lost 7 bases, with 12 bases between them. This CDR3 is CASSNSSTQPQHF. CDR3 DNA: TGTGCCAGCAGCAACAGCTCTACGCAGCCCCAGCATTTT.

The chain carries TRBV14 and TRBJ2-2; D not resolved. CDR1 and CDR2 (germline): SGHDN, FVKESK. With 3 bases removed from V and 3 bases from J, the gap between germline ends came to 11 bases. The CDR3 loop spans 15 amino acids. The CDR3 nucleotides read TGTGCCAGCAGCCACCGTACAGCCGACACCGGGGAGCTGTTTTTT. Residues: CASSHRTADTGELFF.

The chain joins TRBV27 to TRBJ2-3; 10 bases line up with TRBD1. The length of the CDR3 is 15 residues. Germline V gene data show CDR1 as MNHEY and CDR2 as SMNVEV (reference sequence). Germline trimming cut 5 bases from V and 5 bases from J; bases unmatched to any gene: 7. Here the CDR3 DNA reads TGTGCCAGCAGTCTTCGGGACAGGGGCATAGATACGCAGTATTTT. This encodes CASSLRDRGIDTQYF.

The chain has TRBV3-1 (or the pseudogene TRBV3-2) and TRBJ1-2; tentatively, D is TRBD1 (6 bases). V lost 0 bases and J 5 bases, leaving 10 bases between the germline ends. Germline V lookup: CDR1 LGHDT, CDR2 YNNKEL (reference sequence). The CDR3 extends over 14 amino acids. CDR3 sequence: CASSQDGRGYGYTF. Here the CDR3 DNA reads TGTGCCAGCAGCCAAGACGGCAGGGGTTATGGCTACACCTTC.

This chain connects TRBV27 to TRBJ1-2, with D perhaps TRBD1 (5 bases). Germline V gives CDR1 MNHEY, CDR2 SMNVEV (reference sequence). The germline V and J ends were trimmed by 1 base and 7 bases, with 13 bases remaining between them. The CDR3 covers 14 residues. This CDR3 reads CASSLFFGDSGYTF. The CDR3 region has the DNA TGTGCCAGCAGTTTATTTTTCGGGGACTCTGGCTACACCTTC.

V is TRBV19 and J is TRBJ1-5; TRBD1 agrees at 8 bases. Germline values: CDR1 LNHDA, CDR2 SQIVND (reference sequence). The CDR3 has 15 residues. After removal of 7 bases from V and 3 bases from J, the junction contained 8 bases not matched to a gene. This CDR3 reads CASNSLRGPNQPQHF. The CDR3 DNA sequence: TGTGCCAGTAACTCACTCAGGGGGCCCAATCAGCCCCAGCATTTT.

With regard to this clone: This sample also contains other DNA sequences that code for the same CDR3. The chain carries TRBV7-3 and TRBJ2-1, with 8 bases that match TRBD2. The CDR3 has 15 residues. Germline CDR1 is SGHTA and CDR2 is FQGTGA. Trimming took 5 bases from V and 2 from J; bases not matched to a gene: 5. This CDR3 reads CASSEGLVPYNEQFF. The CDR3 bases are TGTGCCAGCAGCGAGGGACTAGTCCCCTACAATGAGCAGTTCTTC.

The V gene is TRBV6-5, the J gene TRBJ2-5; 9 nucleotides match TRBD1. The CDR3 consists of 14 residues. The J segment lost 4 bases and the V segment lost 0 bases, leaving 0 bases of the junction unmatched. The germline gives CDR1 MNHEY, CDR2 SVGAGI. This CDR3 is CASSYSTGGETQYF. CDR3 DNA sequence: TGTGCCAGCAGTTACTCGACAGGGGGAGAGACCCAGTACTTC.

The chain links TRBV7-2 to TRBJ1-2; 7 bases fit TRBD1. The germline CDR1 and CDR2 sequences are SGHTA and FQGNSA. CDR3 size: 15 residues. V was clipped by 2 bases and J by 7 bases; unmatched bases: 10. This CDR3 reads CASSLSQGTLSGYTF. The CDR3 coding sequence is TGTGCCAGCAGCTTATCACAGGGGACCTTAAGTGGCTACACCTTC.

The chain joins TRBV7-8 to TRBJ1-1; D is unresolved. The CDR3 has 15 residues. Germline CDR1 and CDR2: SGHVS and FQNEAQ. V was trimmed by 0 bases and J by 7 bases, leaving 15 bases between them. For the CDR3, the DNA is TGTGCCAGCAGCTTAGCGAGGTTTGGCCAGATTGAAGCTTTCTTT. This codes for CASSLARFGQIEAFF. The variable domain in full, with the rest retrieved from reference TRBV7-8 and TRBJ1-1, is GAGVSQSPRYKVAKRGQDVALRCDPISGHVSLFWYQQALGQGPEFLTYFQNEAQLDKSGLPSDRFFAERPEGSVSTLKIQRTQQEDSAVYLCASSLARFGQIEAFFGQGTRLTVV.

CDR3 protein: CASSLGAGPTYGYTF. The CDR3 DNA reads TGTGCCAGCAGCTTAGGGGCAGGCCCTACCTATGGCTACACCTTC. V is TRBV7-9 and J is TRBJ1-2; the D is unclear. CDR1 is SEHNR and CDR2 is FQNEAQ in the germline V gene (reference sequence). This CDR3 contains 15 residues. V was pared by 1 base and J by 4 bases, with 13 bases between.

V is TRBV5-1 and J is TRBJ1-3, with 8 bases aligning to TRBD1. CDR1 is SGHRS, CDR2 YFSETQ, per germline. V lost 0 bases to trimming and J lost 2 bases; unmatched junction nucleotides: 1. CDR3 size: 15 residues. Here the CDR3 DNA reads TGCGCCAGCAGCTTGGGACAGGGGCCTGGAAACACCATATATTTT. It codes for CASSLGQGPGNTIYF.

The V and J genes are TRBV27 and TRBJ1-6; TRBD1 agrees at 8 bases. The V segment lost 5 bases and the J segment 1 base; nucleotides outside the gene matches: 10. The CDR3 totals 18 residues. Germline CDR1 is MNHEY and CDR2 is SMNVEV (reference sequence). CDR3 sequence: CASSPWDRQRSYNSPLHF. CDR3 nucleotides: TGTGCCAGCAGTCCATGGGACAGGCAGAGGTCCTATAATTCACCCCTCCACTTT.

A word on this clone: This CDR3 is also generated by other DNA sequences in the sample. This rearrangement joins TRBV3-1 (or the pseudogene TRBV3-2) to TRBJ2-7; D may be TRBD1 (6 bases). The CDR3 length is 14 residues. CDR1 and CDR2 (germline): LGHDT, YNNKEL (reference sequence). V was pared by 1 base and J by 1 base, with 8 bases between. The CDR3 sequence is CASSQGTVSYEQYF. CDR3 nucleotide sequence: TGTGCCAGCAGCCAAGGGACAGTTTCCTACGAGCAGTACTTC.

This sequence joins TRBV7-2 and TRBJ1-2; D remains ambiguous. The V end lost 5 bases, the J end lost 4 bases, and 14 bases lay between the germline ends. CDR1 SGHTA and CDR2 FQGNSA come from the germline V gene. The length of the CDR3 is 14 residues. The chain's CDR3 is CASSPSVRSYGYTF. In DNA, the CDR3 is TGTGCCAGCAGCCCCTCGGTCCGAAGCTATGGCTACACCTTC.

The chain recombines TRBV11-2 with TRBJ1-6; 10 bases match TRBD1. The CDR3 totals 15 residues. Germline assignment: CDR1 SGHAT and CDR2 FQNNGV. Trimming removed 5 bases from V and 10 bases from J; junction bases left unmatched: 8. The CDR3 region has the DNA TGTGCCAGCAGCCCAGACAGGGGGCGGGAATCACCCCTCCACTTT. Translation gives CASSPDRGRESPLHF.

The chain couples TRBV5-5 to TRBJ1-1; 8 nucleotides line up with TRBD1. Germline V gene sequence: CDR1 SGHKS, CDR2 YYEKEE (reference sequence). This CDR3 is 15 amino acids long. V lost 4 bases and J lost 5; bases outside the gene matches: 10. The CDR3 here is CASSPWQGARTEAFF. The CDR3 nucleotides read TGTGCCAGCAGCCCCTGGCAGGGGGCGAGAACTGAAGCTTTCTTT.

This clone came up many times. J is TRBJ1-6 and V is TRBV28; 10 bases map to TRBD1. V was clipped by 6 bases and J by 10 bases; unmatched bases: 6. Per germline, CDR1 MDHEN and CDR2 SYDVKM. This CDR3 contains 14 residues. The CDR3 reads CASSSGTGASPLHF. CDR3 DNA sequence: TGTGCCAGCAGCTCAGGGACAGGGGCGTCACCCCTCCACTTT.

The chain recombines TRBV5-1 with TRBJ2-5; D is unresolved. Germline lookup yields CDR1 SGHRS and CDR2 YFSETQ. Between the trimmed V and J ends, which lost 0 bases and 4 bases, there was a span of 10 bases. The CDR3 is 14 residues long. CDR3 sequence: CASSLATGRETQYF. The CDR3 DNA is TGCGCCAGCAGCTTGGCAACGGGTAGAGAGACCCAGTACTTC.

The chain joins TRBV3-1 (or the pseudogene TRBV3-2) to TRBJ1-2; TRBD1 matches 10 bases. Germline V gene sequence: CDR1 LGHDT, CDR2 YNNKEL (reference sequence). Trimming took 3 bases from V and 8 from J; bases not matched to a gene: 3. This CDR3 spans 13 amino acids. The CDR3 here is CASSHRDRGGYTF. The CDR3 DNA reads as TGTGCCAGCAGCCACCGGGACAGGGGAGGCTACACCTTC.

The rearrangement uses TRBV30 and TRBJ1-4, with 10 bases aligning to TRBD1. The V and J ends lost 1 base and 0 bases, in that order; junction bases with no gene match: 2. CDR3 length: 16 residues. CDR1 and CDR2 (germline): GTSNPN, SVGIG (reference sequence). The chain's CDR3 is CAWSAGTGATNEKLFF. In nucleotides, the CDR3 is TGTGCCTGGAGTGCCGGGACAGGGGCAACTAATGAAAAACTGTTTTTT.

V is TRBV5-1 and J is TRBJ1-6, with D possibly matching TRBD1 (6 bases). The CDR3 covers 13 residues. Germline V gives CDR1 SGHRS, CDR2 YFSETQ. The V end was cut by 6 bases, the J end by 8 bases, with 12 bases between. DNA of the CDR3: TGCGCCAGCACCTGGGGGGGCGATTCACCCCTCCACTTT. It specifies CASTWGGDSPLHF.

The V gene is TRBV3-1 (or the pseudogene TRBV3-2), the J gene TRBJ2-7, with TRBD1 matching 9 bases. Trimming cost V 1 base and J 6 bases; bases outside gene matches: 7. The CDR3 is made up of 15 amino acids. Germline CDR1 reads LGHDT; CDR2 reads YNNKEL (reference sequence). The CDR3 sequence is CASSQAGTGPGEQYF. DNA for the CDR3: TGTGCCAGCAGCCAAGCCGGGACAGGGCCAGGCGAGCAGTACTTC.

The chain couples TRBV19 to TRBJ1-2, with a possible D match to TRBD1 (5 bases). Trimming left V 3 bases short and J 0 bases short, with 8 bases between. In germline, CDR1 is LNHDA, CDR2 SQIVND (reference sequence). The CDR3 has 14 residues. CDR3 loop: CASSIAGPNYGYTF. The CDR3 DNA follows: TGTGCCAGTAGTATCGCGGGACCTAACTATGGCTACACCTTC.

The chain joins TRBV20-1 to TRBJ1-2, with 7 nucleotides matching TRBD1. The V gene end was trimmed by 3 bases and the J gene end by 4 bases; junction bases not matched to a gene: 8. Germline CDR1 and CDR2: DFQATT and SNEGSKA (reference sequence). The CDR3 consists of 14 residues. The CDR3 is CSASAAGTAYGYTF. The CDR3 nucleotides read TGCAGTGCTAGTGCGGCCGGGACAGCCTATGGCTACACCTTC.

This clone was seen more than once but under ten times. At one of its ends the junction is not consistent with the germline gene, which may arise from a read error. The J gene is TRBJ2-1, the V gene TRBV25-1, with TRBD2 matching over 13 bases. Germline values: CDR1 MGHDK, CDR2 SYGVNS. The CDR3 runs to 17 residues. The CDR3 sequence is CASSPQGRTSGRSSILF. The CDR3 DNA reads TGTGCCAGCAGCCCCCAGGGTCGGACTAGCGGGAGATCATCCATCCTCTTC.

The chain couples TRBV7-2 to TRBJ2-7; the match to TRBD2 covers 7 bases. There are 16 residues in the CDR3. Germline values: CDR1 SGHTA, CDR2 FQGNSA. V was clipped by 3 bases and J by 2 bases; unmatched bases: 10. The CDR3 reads CASSFGQAGSTYEQYF. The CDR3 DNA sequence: TGTGCCAGCAGCTTCGGCCAAGCGGGAAGTACCTACGAGCAGTACTTC.

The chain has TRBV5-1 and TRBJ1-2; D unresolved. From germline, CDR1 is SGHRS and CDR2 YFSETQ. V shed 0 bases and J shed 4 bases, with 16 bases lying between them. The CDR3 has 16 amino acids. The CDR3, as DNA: TGCGCCAGCAGCTTGGTTTCCGGGGAAGGGAGCTATGGCTACACCTTC. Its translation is CASSLVSGEGSYGYTF. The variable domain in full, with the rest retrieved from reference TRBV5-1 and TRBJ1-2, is KAGVTQTPRYLIKTRGQQVTLSCSPISGHRSVSWYQQTPGQGLQFLFEYFSETQRNKGNFPGRFSGRQFSNSRSEMNVSTLELGDSALYLCASSLVSGEGSYGYTFGSGTRLTVV.

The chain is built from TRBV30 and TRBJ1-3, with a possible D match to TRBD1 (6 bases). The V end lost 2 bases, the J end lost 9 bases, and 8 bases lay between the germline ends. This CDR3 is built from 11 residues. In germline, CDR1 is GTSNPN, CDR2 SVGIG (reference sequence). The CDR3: CAWSTGITIYF. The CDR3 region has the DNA TGTGCCTGGAGTACAGGGATCACCATATATTTT.

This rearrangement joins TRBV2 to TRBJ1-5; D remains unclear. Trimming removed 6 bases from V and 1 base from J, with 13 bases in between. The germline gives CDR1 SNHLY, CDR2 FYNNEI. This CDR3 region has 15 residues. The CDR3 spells CASSVDGLSNQPQHF. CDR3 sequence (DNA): TGTGCCAGCAGCGTGGATGGACTGAGCAATCAGCCCCAGCATTTT.